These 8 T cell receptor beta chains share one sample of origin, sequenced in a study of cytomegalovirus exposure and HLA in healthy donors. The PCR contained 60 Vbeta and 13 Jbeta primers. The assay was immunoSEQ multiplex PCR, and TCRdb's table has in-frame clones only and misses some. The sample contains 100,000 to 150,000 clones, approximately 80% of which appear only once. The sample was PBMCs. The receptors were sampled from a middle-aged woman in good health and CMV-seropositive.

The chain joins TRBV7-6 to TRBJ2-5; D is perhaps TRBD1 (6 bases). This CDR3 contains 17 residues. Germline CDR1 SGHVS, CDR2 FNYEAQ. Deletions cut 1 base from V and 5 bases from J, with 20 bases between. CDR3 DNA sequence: TGTGCCAGCAGCTTAGGCGTCAGGGGCGTAGTTAGCGAGACCCAGTACTTC. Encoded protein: CASSLGVRGVVSETQYF.

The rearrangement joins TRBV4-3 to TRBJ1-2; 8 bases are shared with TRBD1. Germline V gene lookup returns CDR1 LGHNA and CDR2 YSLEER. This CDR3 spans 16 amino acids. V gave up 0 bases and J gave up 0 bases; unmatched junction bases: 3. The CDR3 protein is CASSQEGTGANYGYTF. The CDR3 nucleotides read TGCGCCAGCAGCCAAGAAGGGACAGGTGCTAACTATGGCTACACCTTC.

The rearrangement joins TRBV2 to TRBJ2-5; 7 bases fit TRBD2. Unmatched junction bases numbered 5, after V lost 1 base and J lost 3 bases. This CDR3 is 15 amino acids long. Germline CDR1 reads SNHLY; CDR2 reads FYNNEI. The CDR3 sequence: CASSEGGEGKETQYF. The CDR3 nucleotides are TGTGCCAGCAGTGAAGGCGGGGAGGGTAAAGAGACCCAGTACTTC.

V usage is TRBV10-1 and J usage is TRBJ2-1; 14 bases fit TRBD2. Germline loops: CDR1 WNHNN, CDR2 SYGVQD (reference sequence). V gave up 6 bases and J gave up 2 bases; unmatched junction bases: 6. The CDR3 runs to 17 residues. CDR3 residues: CASSVRLAGGTYNEQFF. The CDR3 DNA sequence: TGCGCCAGCAGCGTGAGACTAGCGGGGGGGACCTACAATGAGCAGTTCTTC.

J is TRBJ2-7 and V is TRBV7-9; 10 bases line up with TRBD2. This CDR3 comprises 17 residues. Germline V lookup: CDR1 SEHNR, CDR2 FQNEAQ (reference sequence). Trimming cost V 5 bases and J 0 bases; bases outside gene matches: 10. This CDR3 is CASSAWTSGKSSYEQYF. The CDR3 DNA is TGTGCCAGCAGCGCCTGGACTAGCGGCAAAAGCTCCTACGAGCAGTACTTC. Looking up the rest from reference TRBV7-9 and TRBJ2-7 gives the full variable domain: DTGVSQNPRHKITKRGQNVTFRCDPISEHNRLYWYRQTLGQGPEFLTYFQNEAQLEKSRLLSDRFSAERPKGSFSTLEIQRTEQGDSAMYLCASSAWTSGKSSYEQYFGPGTRLTVT.

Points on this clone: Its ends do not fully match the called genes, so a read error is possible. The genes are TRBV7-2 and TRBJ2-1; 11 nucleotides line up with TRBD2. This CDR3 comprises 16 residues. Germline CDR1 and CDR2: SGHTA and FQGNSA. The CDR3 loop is CASSERLAGSYNERFF. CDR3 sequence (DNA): TGTGCCAGCAGCGAGCGACTAGCGGGATCCTACAATGAGCGGTTCTTC. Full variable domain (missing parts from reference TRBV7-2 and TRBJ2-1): GAGVSQSPSNKVTEKGKDVELRCDPISGHTALYWYRQSLGQGLEFLIYFQGNSAPDKSGLPSDRFSAERTGGSVSTLTIQRTQQEDSAVYLCASSERLAGSYNERFFGPGTRLTVL.

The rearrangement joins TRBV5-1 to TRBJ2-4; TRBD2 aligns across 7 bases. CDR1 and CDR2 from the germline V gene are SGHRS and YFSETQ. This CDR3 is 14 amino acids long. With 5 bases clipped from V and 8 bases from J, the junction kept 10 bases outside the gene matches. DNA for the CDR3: TGCGCCAGCAGAGATGAGGGGCGGGGGTACATTCAGTACTTC. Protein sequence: CASRDEGRGYIQYF.

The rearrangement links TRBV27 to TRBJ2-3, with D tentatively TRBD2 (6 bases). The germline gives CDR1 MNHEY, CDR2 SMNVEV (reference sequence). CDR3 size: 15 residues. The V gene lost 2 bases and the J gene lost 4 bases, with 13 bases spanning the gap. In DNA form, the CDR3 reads TGTGCCAGCAGTTTACGAGCGGGTCGAGCAGATACGCAGTATTTT. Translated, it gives CASSLRAGRADTQYF.